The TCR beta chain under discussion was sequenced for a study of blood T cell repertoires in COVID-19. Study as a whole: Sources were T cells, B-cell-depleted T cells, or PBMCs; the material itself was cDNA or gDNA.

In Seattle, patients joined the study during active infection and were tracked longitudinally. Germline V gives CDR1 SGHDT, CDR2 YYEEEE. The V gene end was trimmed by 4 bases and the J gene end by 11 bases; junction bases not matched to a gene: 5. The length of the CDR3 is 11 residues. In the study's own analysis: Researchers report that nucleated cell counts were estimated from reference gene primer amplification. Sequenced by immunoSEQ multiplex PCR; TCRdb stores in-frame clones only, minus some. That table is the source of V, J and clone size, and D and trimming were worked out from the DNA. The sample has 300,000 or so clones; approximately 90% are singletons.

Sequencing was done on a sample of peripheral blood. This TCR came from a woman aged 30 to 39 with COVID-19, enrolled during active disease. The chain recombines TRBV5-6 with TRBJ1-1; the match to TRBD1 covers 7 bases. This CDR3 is CASSLQGMAFF. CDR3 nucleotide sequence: TGTGCCAGCAGCCTACAGGGGATGGCTTTCTTT.